The rows below give T cell receptor beta chains drawn from one sample of a study of response to subunit inactivated influenza vaccine. TCRdb re-derived calls from the RT-PCR reads in MiXCR, one entry per CDR3 protein. The table shows about 650,000 distinct CDR3 sequences, with 11% to 15% occurring only once. Sequencing was performed on PBMCs from blood, taken 14 days before vaccination. These receptors were obtained from a man between 45 and 60 years old who received an inactivated influenza vaccine. Each CDR3 is given with its conserved first and last residue. A D gene is named only where the DNA matches it firmly.

V	D	J	CDR3
TRBV6-1	NA	TRBJ2-3	CASSENKGQFMGTQYF
TRBV12-3/TRBV12-4	NA	TRBJ2-7	CASSLLSGLNSYEQYF
TRBV5-1	NA	TRBJ2-5	CASSPPARMETQYF
TRBV20-1	TRBD2	TRBJ2-1	CSARDLQRGYNEQFF
TRBV9	TRBD1	TRBJ2-5	CASSVTTGSQETQYF
TRBV7-8	NA	TRBJ1-5	CASARQGTGQPQHF
TRBV28	NA	TRBJ2-4	CASSPSYNIQYF
TRBV20-1	TRBD2	TRBJ2-3	CSARDRLAGRWADTQYF
TRBV11-1	TRBD1	TRBJ2-7	CASSLAQESDRGIFSYEQYF
TRBV3-1	NA	TRBJ2-2	CASSQTGELFF
TRBV7-2	TRBD1	TRBJ2-1	CASSLAGTGVHNEQFF
TRBV9	NA	TRBJ2-3	CASSVGFRDTQYF
TRBV30	TRBD2	TRBJ2-1	CAWTSGSNEQFF
TRBV20-1	NA	TRBJ2-3	CSANPGTPGDTQYF
TRBV5-1	TRBD1	TRBJ2-3	CASYTGDTDTQYF
TRBV10-3	NA	TRBJ1-5	CAISPNSNQPQHF
TRBV2	TRBD2	TRBJ2-3	CASSGGTTYTDTQYF
TRBV4-2	NA	TRBJ2-1	CASSQDLISGNEQFF
TRBV29-1	NA	TRBJ2-7	CSVEDSANRPYEQYF
TRBV24-1	NA	TRBJ2-1	CATSWSSYNEQFF
TRBV4-2	TRBD1	TRBJ2-7	CASSQHDRGPEQYF
TRBV29-1	TRBD1	TRBJ2-7	CSVRDSRYEQYF
TRBV29-1	TRBD1	TRBJ2-5	CSYEDRDKVKETQYF
TRBV2	TRBD2	TRBJ2-1	CASVGASGPPSSYNEQFF
TRBV12-5	TRBD1	TRBJ2-3	CASGTGQGPKDTQYF
TRBV4-1	NA	TRBJ1-2	CATQRDLSNYGYTF
TRBV5-5	NA	TRBJ2-2	CASSRDTSGELFF
TRBV7-9	NA	TRBJ1-2	CASSLYSWAGYTF
TRBV6-2/TRBV6-3	NA	TRBJ2-4	CASSKVGNIQYF
TRBV19	NA	TRBJ1-4	CASSIGSKSEKLFF
TRBV27	NA	TRBJ1-1	CASRRRNPNTEAFF
TRBV6-5	NA	TRBJ2-3	CASSYSVSAGGTDTQYF
TRBV7-9	NA	TRBJ2-1	CASSLLGDEQFF
TRBV12-3/TRBV12-4	TRBD1	TRBJ2-1	CASSFEGTGMYNEQFF
TRBV7-9	NA	TRBJ2-3	CASSLVAPDTQYF
TRBV9	TRBD1	TRBJ2-1	CASRRTDRGSFEQFF
TRBV12-3/TRBV12-4	NA	TRBJ1-2	CASSLGARRAYNYGYTF
TRBV6-1	TRBD2	TRBJ2-3	CASTLTSGRGDTQYF
TRBV25-1	NA	TRBJ2-5	CASSASYLETQYF
TRBV9	TRBD1	TRBJ2-1	CASSSGQVLYNEQFF
TRBV10-3	NA	TRBJ1-1	CAIRQENTEAFF
TRBV12-3/TRBV12-4	NA	TRBJ2-7	CASSLMGTGEQYF
TRBV7-2	TRBD2	TRBJ2-3	CASTLGGVWRTDTQYF
TRBV7-2	NA	TRBJ2-7	CASSPGRGSYEQYF
TRBV24-1	TRBD2	TRBJ2-1	CATSDPGLAGDHNEQFF
TRBV6-2/TRBV6-3	TRBD1	TRBJ2-4	CASSPPTGTDKNIQYF
TRBV29-1	NA	TRBJ1-2	CSVPVGLGYTF
TRBV30	NA	TRBJ1-1	CAWSSNWGTEAFF
TRBV4-3	NA	TRBJ2-1	CASSQDDERTEQFF
TRBV7-8	NA	TRBJ1-5	CSSSTAHRWGTYNQPQHF
TRBV11-2	NA	TRBJ2-1	CASSHGVEEFF
TRBV7-9	NA	TRBJ2-1	CASSLSQGWDNEQFF
TRBV5-1	NA	TRBJ2-1	CASSHRDNLSHEQFF
TRBV7-2	NA	TRBJ1-3	CASSLAGATGNTIYF
TRBV30	TRBD2	TRBJ2-7	CAWARASGSYEQYF
TRBV20-1	NA	TRBJ2-7	CSAQQGYEQYF
TRBV5-1	NA	TRBJ2-7	CASSMGADEQYF